This is a list of T cell receptor beta chains from one sample in a study of shared clonotypes between healthy human individuals. Data came from immunoSEQ multiplex PCR; TCRdb stores just in-frame clones and leaves some out. The table has around 180,000 clones, 90% to 95% seen once. Source material: naive CD4+ T cells sorted from blood. The receptors shown here come from a woman in her twenties or thirties in good health. The CDR3 runs from the conserved cysteine through the conserved F or W. A D gene is named only where the DNA matches it firmly. Where a row states a size, it is once, few, many or the class of an expanded clone; other rows omit it.

>NA|TRBJ1-5|TRBV30|NA
CAWTKGGSNQPQHF
TGTGCCTGGACGAAGGGAGGGAGCAATCAGCCCCAGCATTTT
>NA|TRBJ1-5|TRBV30|NA
CAFSNLRDQPQHF
TGTGCCTTCAGTAATTTACGGGATCAGCCCCAGCATTTT
>NA|TRBJ1-1|TRBV5-1|NA
CASSLGGEGTEAFF
TGCGCCAGCAGCTTGGGGGGAGAGGGCACTGAAGCTTTCTTT
>TRBD1|TRBJ1-1|TRBV6-5|NA
CASSRITGATLF
TGTGCCAGCAGTCGCATAACAGGGGCCACCCTCTTT
>NA|TRBJ2-1|TRBV4-2|NA
CASSQDETEQFF
TGTGCCAGCAGCCAAGATGAAACTGAGCAGTTCTTC
>TRBD1|TRBJ1-2|TRBV6-6|NA
CASSNDRVGGYGYTF
TGTGCCAGCAGTAACGACAGGGTTGGTGGCTATGGCTACACCTTC
>NA|TRBJ2-7|TRBV19|NA
CASSPTPGTPGYF
TGTGCCAGTAGTCCCACGCCGGGGACCCCCGGGTACTTC
>NA|TRBJ1-1|TRBV18|NA
CASSPLNEDTEAFF
TGTGCCAGCTCACCCTTGAACGAGGACACTGAAGCTTTCTTT
>TRBD2|TRBJ2-1|TRBV10-2|NA
CASSGSSAGGVNNEQFF
TGCGCCAGCAGTGGATCTTCAGCGGGAGGAGTTAACAATGAGCAGTTCTTC
>NA|TRBJ1-5|TRBV28|NA
CASSLWSGGSNQPQHF
TGTGCCAGCAGTTTATGGTCAGGTGGCTCCAATCAGCCCCAGCATTTT
>NA|TRBJ2-7|TRBV7-9|once
CASSPQGLPDEQYF
TGTGCCAGCAGCCCACAGGGCCTCCCGGACGAGCAGTACTTC
>TRBD1|TRBJ1-6|TRBV27|NA
CASKNRGNNSPLHF
TGTGCCAGCAAAAACAGGGGGAATAATTCACCCCTCCACTTT
>TRBD2|TRBJ2-1|TRBV7-2|NA
CASSFPGLALINEQFF
TGTGCCAGCAGCTTCCCGGGACTAGCGTTAATCAATGAGCAGTTCTTC
>TRBD1|TRBJ2-5|TRBV15|NA
CATSRDGTGVATQYF
TGTGCCACCAGCAGAGATGGGACAGGGGTTGCGACCCAGTACTTC
>NA|TRBJ1-1|TRBV6-1|NA
CATERTDIEAFF
TGTGCCACCGAAAGGACAGATATTGAAGCTTTCTTT
>TRBD2|TRBJ2-7|TRBV5-4|NA
CASSSPTSATYEQYF
TGTGCCAGCAGCTCACCGACTAGCGCTACCTACGAGCAGTACTTC
>NA|TRBJ1-2|TRBV6-4|NA
CASSVRSHGYTF
TGTGCCAGCAGTGTGAGGTCGCACGGCTACACCTTC
>NA|TRBJ1-1|TRBV5-1|few
CASSLELGIGEAFF
TGCGCCAGCAGCTTGGAACTGGGGATTGGTGAAGCTTTCTTT
>TRBD1|TRBJ2-7|TRBV6-7|NA
CASSYSITGQGLYEQYF
TGTGCCAGCAGTTACTCGATCACAGGACAGGGGCTATACGAGCAGTACTTC
>TRBD2|TRBJ2-7|TRBV28|NA
CASSLYRGGEQYF
TGTGCCAGCAGTTTATATCGGGGGGGAGAGCAGTACTTC
>NA|TRBJ1-2|TRBV6-5|NA
CASSMQGYGYTF
TGTGCCAGCAGTATGCAGGGGTATGGCTACACCTTC
>NA|TRBJ2-4|TRBV11-1|NA
CASSDPTTAGDIQYF
TGTGCCAGCAGCGACCCGACAACCGCTGGGGACATTCAGTACTTC
>TRBD1|TRBJ1-3|TRBV7-8|NA
CASSFIRGNGNTIYF
TGTGCCAGCAGCTTTATCAGGGGGAACGGAAACACCATATATTTT
>NA|TRBJ2-2|TRBV7-6|NA
CASSWGSGTNTGELFF
TGTGCCAGCAGCTGGGGTAGCGGTACGAACACCGGGGAGCTGTTTTTT
>NA|TRBJ2-5|TRBV2|NA
CASRRGSGETQYF
TGTGCCAGCAGGAGAGGGTCCGGGGAGACCCAGTACTTC
>TRBD1|TRBJ2-7|TRBV29-1|NA
CSAKQGLAYEQYF
TGCAGCGCCAAACAGGGGCTGGCCTACGAGCAGTACTTC
>NA|TRBJ1-2|TRBV28|NA
CASRTGGTNLAGYTF
TGTGCCAGCAGAACGGGGGGGACCAATCTTGCTGGCTACACCTTC
>NA|TRBJ1-1|TRBV5-1|NA
CASSFDREAFF
TGCGCCAGCAGCTTCGACAGGGAAGCTTTCTTT
>TRBD2|TRBJ2-3|TRBV18|NA
CASSPGLARTDTQYF
TGTGCCAGCTCACCGGGACTAGCGCGCACAGATACGCAGTATTTT
>NA|TRBJ2-2|TRBV7-2|once
CASSLARGDTGELFF
TGTGCCAGCAGCTTAGCCAGGGGCGACACCGGGGAGCTGTTTTTT
>TRBD1|TRBJ2-6|TRBV10-1|NA
CASSDPNGQGGSGANVLTF
TGCGCCAGCAGTGACCCAAATGGACAGGGAGGCTCTGGGGCCAACGTCCTGACTTTC
>NA|TRBJ2-7|TRBV5-1|NA
CASSLAAGPTYEQYF
TGCGCCAGCAGCTTGGCGGCGGGCCCTACCTACGAGCAGTACTTC
>TRBD2|TRBJ2-7|TRBV18|NA
CASSPPGSGRVRDEQYF
TGTGCCAGCTCACCACCGGGTAGCGGGAGAGTTCGCGACGAGCAGTACTTC
>NA|TRBJ1-2|TRBV2|NA
CARTELNYGYTF
TGTGCCAGGACGGAACTCAACTATGGCTACACCTTC
>TRBD2|TRBJ2-7|TRBV6-5|NA
CASSYSGRESNEQYF
TGTGCCAGCAGTTACTCTGGGCGGGAGAGCAACGAGCAGTACTTC